A selection of T cell receptor beta chains follows, all from one sample in a study of sequential checkpoint blockade in melanoma. Here immunoSEQ multiplex PCR was the method, and the copy in TCRdb shows in-frame clones only, minus some. The table includes about 12,000 clones, approximately 79% detected once. Here the sequenced sample was CD8+ T cells sorted from blood (inferred from file names), taken from a patient given nivolumab and ipilimumab in sequence. These receptor sequences come from a human donor with melanoma. Both conserved end residues are part of each CDR3. D genes are given only for firm matches. Not every row has a clone size; where given, it reads once, few, many or a size class.

J gene: TRBJ2-7
D gene: TRBD2
clone size: .
V gene: TRBV5-1
CDR3 protein: CASSRGTTNNPYEQYF
CDR3 DNA: TGCGCCAGCAGCCGCGGGACTACAAACAACCCATACGAGCAGTACTTC

J gene: TRBJ2-1
D gene: TRBD1
clone size: once
V gene: TRBV7-2
CDR3 protein: CASRDHSGTGNNEQFF
CDR3 DNA: TGTGCCAGCAGAGACCATTCCGGGACAGGGAACAATGAGCAGTTCTTC

J gene: TRBJ2-3
D gene: .
clone size: .
V gene: TRBV7-2
CDR3 protein: CASSYPGTQYF
CDR3 DNA: TGTGCCAGCAGCTACCCCGGGACGCAGTATTTT

J gene: TRBJ1-6
D gene: .
clone size: .
V gene: TRBV6-5
CDR3 protein: CASNYTGNSPLHF
CDR3 DNA: TGTGCCAGCAATTACACGGGGAATTCACCCCTCCACTTT

J gene: TRBJ2-1
D gene: TRBD2
clone size: .
V gene: TRBV27
CDR3 protein: CASRLAGHNEQFF
CDR3 DNA: TGTGCCAGCAGACTAGCGGGGCACAATGAGCAGTTCTTC

J gene: TRBJ2-1
D gene: .
clone size: .
V gene: TRBV27
CDR3 protein: CASTPVQGYNEQFF
CDR3 DNA: TGTGCCAGCACCCCCGTCCAGGGTTACAATGAGCAGTTCTTC

J gene: TRBJ2-1
D gene: TRBD2
clone size: once
V gene: TRBV29-1
CDR3 protein: CSVVAGDVYEQFF
CDR3 DNA: TGCAGCGTTGTCGCGGGAGACGTGTATGAGCAGTTCTTC

J gene: TRBJ1-5
D gene: .
clone size: .
V gene: TRBV27
CDR3 protein: CASRSGNQPQHF
CDR3 DNA: TGTGCCAGCAGGAGTGGCAATCAGCCCCAGCATTTT

J gene: TRBJ2-7
D gene: TRBD2
clone size: .
V gene: TRBV6-5
CDR3 protein: CASSYPGGSSYEQYF
CDR3 DNA: TGTGCCAGCAGTTACCCGGGAGGGAGCTCCTACGAGCAGTACTTC

J gene: TRBJ2-3
D gene: .
clone size: .
V gene: TRBV9
CDR3 protein: CASNERISTDTQYF
CDR3 DNA: TGTGCCAGCAATGAGCGGATCTCCACAGATACGCAGTATTTT

J gene: TRBJ2-7
D gene: TRBD1
clone size: .
V gene: TRBV7-4
CDR3 protein: CASSQDSWAGGYEQYF
CDR3 DNA: TGTGCCAGCAGCCAAGATTCGTGGGCAGGGGGCTACGAGCAGTACTTC

J gene: TRBJ2-5
D gene: TRBD2
clone size: .
V gene: TRBV7-2
CDR3 protein: CASSLLAGGQETQYF
CDR3 DNA: TGTGCCAGCAGCCTACTAGCGGGGGGACAAGAGACCCAGTACTTC

J gene: TRBJ2-1
D gene: .
clone size: .
V gene: TRBV7-9
CDR3 protein: CASSFAGYNEQFF
CDR3 DNA: TGTGCCAGCAGCTTTGCAGGGTACAATGAGCAGTTCTTC

J gene: TRBJ2-1
D gene: .
clone size: few
V gene: TRBV6-4
CDR3 protein: CASSPGDPYNEQFF
CDR3 DNA: TGTGCCAGCAGTCCGGGGGACCCCTACAATGAGCAGTTCTTC

J gene: TRBJ2-5
D gene: TRBD2
clone size: .
V gene: TRBV9
CDR3 protein: CASSVDPGGTETQYF
CDR3 DNA: TGTGCCAGCAGCGTAGACCCGGGAGGTACGGAGACCCAGTACTTC

J gene: TRBJ1-1
D gene: .
clone size: .
V gene: TRBV7-9
CDR3 protein: CASSLSGMNTEAFF
CDR3 DNA: TGTGCCAGCAGCTTATCGGGAATGAACACTGAAGCTTTCTTT

J gene: TRBJ2-7
D gene: TRBD2
clone size: .
V gene: TRBV15
CDR3 protein: CATSRVREGSYEQYF
CDR3 DNA: TGTGCCACCAGCAGAGTACGGGAGGGCTCCTACGAGCAGTACTTC

J gene: TRBJ1-1
D gene: TRBD1
clone size: .
V gene: TRBV27
CDR3 protein: CASSYRGLVTEAFF
CDR3 DNA: TGTGCCAGCAGCTACAGGGGCCTGGTCACTGAAGCTTTCTTT

J gene: TRBJ2-3
D gene: TRBD2
clone size: .
V gene: TRBV4-2
CDR3 protein: CASSQLAGSSDTQYF
CDR3 DNA: TGTGCCAGCAGCCAACTAGCGGGTTCGTCAGATACGCAGTATTTT

J gene: TRBJ2-7
D gene: TRBD1
clone size: .
V gene: TRBV19
CDR3 protein: CASSTGTGSYEQYF
CDR3 DNA: TGTGCCAGTAGCACCGGGACAGGTTCCTACGAGCAGTACTTC

J gene: TRBJ2-7
D gene: TRBD1
clone size: .
V gene: TRBV4-2
CDR3 protein: CASSEGQGFYEQYF
CDR3 DNA: TGTGCCAGCAGCGAAGGACAGGGTTTCTACGAGCAGTACTTC

J gene: TRBJ2-2
D gene: TRBD2
clone size: .
V gene: TRBV4-1
CDR3 protein: CASRTGLAGGHGVTGELFF
CDR3 DNA: TGCGCCAGCAGGACAGGACTAGCGGGGGGGCATGGGGTCACCGGGGAGCTGTTTTTT

J gene: TRBJ2-3
D gene: TRBD1
clone size: .
V gene: TRBV28
CDR3 protein: CASSDRGDTDTQYF
CDR3 DNA: TGTGCCAGCAGTGACAGGGGCGACACAGATACGCAGTATTTT

J gene: TRBJ2-5
D gene: TRBD1
clone size: .
V gene: TRBV28
CDR3 protein: CASSLIRTGVNEFQETQYF
CDR3 DNA: TGTGCCAGCAGTCTCATAAGGACAGGGGTTAACGAATTCCAAGAGACCCAGTACTTC

J gene: TRBJ1-2
D gene: .
clone size: .
V gene: TRBV28
CDR3 protein: CASSPGGGGYTF
CDR3 DNA: TGTGCCAGCAGCCCGGGGGGGGGTGGCTACACCTTC

J gene: TRBJ2-1
D gene: .
clone size: .
V gene: TRBV9
CDR3 protein: CASSPEAGTWNEQFF
CDR3 DNA: TGTGCCAGCAGCCCGGAGGCCGGGACATGGAATGAGCAGTTCTTC

J gene: TRBJ2-5
D gene: TRBD2
clone size: .
V gene: TRBV6-5
CDR3 protein: CASSPLSGLGATQYF
CDR3 DNA: TGTGCCAGCAGCCCCTTATCCGGACTAGGGGCGACCCAGTACTTC

J gene: TRBJ1-1
D gene: .
clone size: .
V gene: TRBV19
CDR3 protein: CATTSPEAFF
CDR3 DNA: TGTGCCACCACCAGTCCTGAAGCTTTCTTT

J gene: TRBJ2-1
D gene: TRBD2
clone size: .
V gene: TRBV13
CDR3 protein: CASSLRLAGSYNEQFF
CDR3 DNA: TGTGCCAGCAGCTTAAGGCTAGCGGGAAGCTACAATGAGCAGTTCTTC

J gene: TRBJ2-1
D gene: TRBD2
clone size: .
V gene: TRBV5-4
CDR3 protein: CASSFLGLAEWESSYNEQFF
CDR3 DNA: TGTGCCAGCAGCTTCTTGGGACTAGCGGAATGGGAGAGCTCCTACAATGAGCAGTTCTTC

J gene: TRBJ2-1
D gene: TRBD2
clone size: .
V gene: TRBV13
CDR3 protein: CASSSKGGGDASSYNEQFF
CDR3 DNA: TGTGCCAGCAGCTCAAAGGGCGGGGGAGACGCTAGCTCCTACAATGAGCAGTTCTTC

J gene: TRBJ2-7
D gene: TRBD2
clone size: medium-sized
V gene: TRBV30
CDR3 protein: CAWSRGSGAEQYF
CDR3 DNA: TGTGCCTGGAGTAGGGGTAGCGGGGCCGAGCAGTACTTC

J gene: TRBJ2-7
D gene: .
clone size: .
V gene: TRBV5-6
CDR3 protein: CASSTDSYEQYF
CDR3 DNA: TGTGCCAGCAGCACAGACAGCTACGAGCAGTACTTC

J gene: TRBJ2-7
D gene: .
clone size: .
V gene: TRBV19
CDR3 protein: CASSISLGHYEQYF
CDR3 DNA: TGTGCCAGTAGTATTTCTTTGGGACACTACGAGCAGTACTTC

J gene: TRBJ2-2
D gene: TRBD2
clone size: .
V gene: TRBV30
CDR3 protein: CAWTGGGGELFF
CDR3 DNA: TGTGCCTGGACGGGGGGTGGCGGGGAGCTGTTTTTT

J gene: TRBJ2-3
D gene: TRBD2
clone size: .
V gene: TRBV4-2
CDR3 protein: CASSQGRTSGGGDTQYF
CDR3 DNA: TGTGCCAGCAGCCAAGGAAGGACTAGCGGGGGGGGAGATACGCAGTATTTT

J gene: TRBJ2-7
D gene: TRBD2
clone size: .
V gene: TRBV10-3
CDR3 protein: CAISELGLAGQLHEQYF
CDR3 DNA: TGTGCCATCAGTGAGCTAGGACTAGCGGGACAACTCCACGAGCAGTACTTC

J gene: TRBJ2-2
D gene: TRBD1
clone size: few
V gene: TRBV19
CDR3 protein: CASSPHLPGTGYTGELFF
CDR3 DNA: TGTGCCAGTAGTCCTCACCTACCCGGGACAGGGTACACCGGGGAGCTGTTTTTT

J gene: TRBJ2-3
D gene: .
clone size: .
V gene: TRBV7-9
CDR3 protein: CASSIYTDTQYF
CDR3 DNA: TGTGCCAGCAGTATCTACACAGATACGCAGTATTTT

J gene: TRBJ1-6
D gene: TRBD1
clone size: .
V gene: TRBV28
CDR3 protein: CASSFPGGGSPLHF
CDR3 DNA: TGTGCCAGCAGTTTCCCAGGGGGCGGCTCACCCCTCCACTTT

J gene: TRBJ2-6
D gene: .
clone size: .
V gene: TRBV1
CDR3 protein: CTSRLCRLCTSRANVLTF
CDR3 DNA: TGCACCAGCAGGCTTTGTCGTTTGTGCACAAGTCGGGCCAACGTCCTGACTTTC

J gene: TRBJ1-1
D gene: TRBD1
clone size: .
V gene: TRBV4-1
CDR3 protein: CASSQVQTGGTEAFF
CDR3 DNA: TGCGCCAGCAGCCAAGTCCAGACAGGGGGGACTGAAGCTTTCTTT

J gene: TRBJ2-7
D gene: .
clone size: .
V gene: TRBV18
CDR3 protein: CASLGQGTYEQYF
CDR3 DNA: TGTGCCAGTCTAGGGCAGGGAACCTACGAGCAGTACTTC

J gene: TRBJ2-7
D gene: .
clone size: once
V gene: TRBV19
CDR3 protein: CASCSGSGGSEQYF
CDR3 DNA: TGTGCCAGTTGCTCCGGGTCGGGGGGCTCCGAGCAGTACTTC

J gene: TRBJ2-5
D gene: .
clone size: .
V gene: TRBV27
CDR3 protein: CASKGVVEETQYF
CDR3 DNA: TGTGCCAGCAAGGGGGTTGTGGAAGAGACCCAGTACTTC

J gene: TRBJ2-6
D gene: .
clone size: .
V gene: TRBV7-9
CDR3 protein: CASSPRTGYSGANVLTF
CDR3 DNA: TGTGCCAGCAGCCCACGAACAGGCTACTCTGGGGCCAACGTCCTGACTTTC

J gene: TRBJ1-2
D gene: TRBD1
clone size: .
V gene: TRBV5-1
CDR3 protein: CASSLGQGPARGYTF
CDR3 DNA: TGCGCCAGCAGCTTGGGACAGGGACCGGCTCGAGGCTACACCTTC

J gene: TRBJ1-2
D gene: .
clone size: .
V gene: TRBV9
CDR3 protein: CASSPEDYGYTF
CDR3 DNA: TGTGCCAGCAGCCCAGAAGACTATGGCTACACCTTC

J gene: TRBJ1-2
D gene: TRBD1
clone size: .
V gene: TRBV15
CDR3 protein: CATSQRQGGGYGYTF
CDR3 DNA: TGTGCCACCAGCCAACGACAGGGAGGAGGGTATGGCTACACCTTC

J gene: TRBJ1-1
D gene: .
clone size: .
V gene: TRBV6-5
CDR3 protein: CASSRGWNTEAFF
CDR3 DNA: TGTGCCAGCAGTCGCGGATGGAACACTGAAGCTTTCTTT

J gene: TRBJ2-5
D gene: .
clone size: .
V gene: TRBV7-9
CDR3 protein: CASSDPPGETQYF
CDR3 DNA: TGTGCCAGCAGCGACCCACCAGGGGAGACCCAGTACTTC

J gene: TRBJ1-5
D gene: TRBD1
clone size: few
V gene: TRBV18
CDR3 protein: CASSPRDRYSNQPQHF
CDR3 DNA: TGTGCCAGCTCACCACGGGACAGATATAGCAATCAGCCCCAGCATTTT

J gene: TRBJ2-5
D gene: .
clone size: .
V gene: TRBV4-1
CDR3 protein: CASSPNRGTYQETQYF
CDR3 DNA: TGCGCCAGCAGCCCCAACCGGGGGACCTATCAAGAGACCCAGTACTTC

J gene: TRBJ2-1
D gene: TRBD2
clone size: .
V gene: TRBV10-2
CDR3 protein: CASSEEASGGLGEQFF
CDR3 DNA: TGCGCCAGCAGCGAGGAGGCTAGCGGGGGGTTAGGTGAGCAGTTCTTC

J gene: TRBJ1-2
D gene: TRBD1
clone size: .
V gene: TRBV19
CDR3 protein: CASSPEGTDSIDGYTF
CDR3 DNA: TGTGCCAGTTCCCCAGAGGGGACAGACTCAATAGATGGCTACACCTTC

J gene: TRBJ1-3
D gene: .
clone size: .
V gene: TRBV5-6
CDR3 protein: CASILLNTIYF
CDR3 DNA: TGTGCCAGCATCTTGCTCAACACCATCTATTTT

J gene: TRBJ2-2
D gene: TRBD1
clone size: .
V gene: TRBV2
CDR3 protein: CASNRGPGELFF
CDR3 DNA: TGTGCCAGCAACAGGGGGCCCGGGGAGCTGTTTTTT